The rows below give T cell receptor beta chains drawn from one sample of a study of cytomegalovirus exposure and HLA in healthy donors. Clones were read by immunoSEQ multiplex PCR, and TCRdb kept only the in-frame ones, dropping some. The sample has roughly 200,000 clones, 80% to 90% seen once. Material for sequencing was PBMCs. These receptors all come from a woman aged 18-29 years in good health and CMV-seronegative. The CDR3 runs from the conserved cysteine through the conserved F or W. A D gene is named only where the DNA matches it firmly. For some rows the clone size is stated as once, few or many, or as a class when expanded; others skip it.

j_gene | d_gene | len | v_gene | abundance | CDR3nt | CDR3aa
TRBJ2-5 | TRBD1 | 15 | TRBV7-9 | NA | TGTGCCAGCAGCCTCCGGGACAGCGAACAAGAGACCCAGTACTTC | CASSLRDSEQETQYF
TRBJ2-3 | TRBD2 | 14 | TRBV25-1 | NA | TGTGCCAGCAGTGAACTAGCGGGCGGGGATACGCAGTATTTT | CASSELAGGDTQYF
TRBJ1-1 | NA | 14 | TRBV6-5 | NA | TGTGCCAGCAGGCAGGACGGGGGAGCGACTGAAGCTTTCTTT | CASRQDGGATEAFF
TRBJ2-1 | TRBD2 | 11 | TRBV29-1 | NA | TGCAGCGGGGGGGGGTCGAGCGGGCAGTTCTTC | CSGGGSSGQFF
TRBJ2-7 | NA | 12 | TRBV11-2 | once | TGTGCCAGCAGCTTAGGGCGACAAGCCCGGTACTTC | CASSLGRQARYF
TRBJ2-7 | NA | 15 | TRBV7-9 | NA | TGTGCCAGCAGCTTAGGGGGCGCCGGATTCTACGAGCAGTACTTC | CASSLGGAGFYEQYF
TRBJ1-1 | NA | 13 | TRBV5-1 | NA | TGCGCCAGCAGCTTAGGACACCCGGCTGAAGCTTTCTTT | CASSLGHPAEAFF
TRBJ2-3 | NA | 13 | TRBV6-5 | NA | TGTGCCAGCAGTTCCTACTTGGTCCATACGCAGTATTTT | CASSSYLVHTQYF
TRBJ1-3 | NA | 14 | TRBV6-5 | NA | TGTGCCAGCAGTTCCGCTTACTCCCGAAACACCATATATTTT | CASSSAYSRNTIYF
TRBJ2-7 | TRBD2 | 13 | TRBV10-3 | NA | TGTGCCATCCGGCTAGCGGGGGCCTACGAGCAGTACTTC | CAIRLAGAYEQYF
TRBJ2-2 | NA | 16 | TRBV1 | NA | TGCACCAGCAGCCAAGATCGAGGGCGGCCCACCGGGGAGCTGTTTTTT | CTSSQDRGRPTGELFF
TRBJ2-7 | NA | 14 | TRBV6-6 | NA | TGTGCCAGCAGTTACGTGGCAGGGTCCGACGAGCAGTACTTC | CASSYVAGSDEQYF
TRBJ2-7 | TRBD2 | 15 | TRBV7-2 | once | TGTGCCAGCAGCTTGTCGAACGGGGGGTGGTGGGAGCAGTACTTC | CASSLSNGGWWEQYF
TRBJ1-5 | NA | 15 | TRBV7-6 | NA | TGTGCCAGCAGCTTAAGGGGTCAGATCAATCAGCCCCAGCATTTT | CASSLRGQINQPQHF
TRBJ1-2 | TRBD1 | 14 | TRBV7-2 | NA | TGTGCCAGCAGCTCGGACAGGGGGTACTTTGGCTACACCTTC | CASSSDRGYFGYTF
TRBJ2-3 | TRBD1 | 15 | TRBV19 | NA | TGTGCCAGTAGTCCCCGGACAGGGCTCACAGATACGCAGTATTTT | CASSPRTGLTDTQYF
TRBJ2-7 | NA | 14 | TRBV11-3 | NA | TGTGCCAGCAGCTTACTTGGGGAGGGGGGCGAGCAGTACTTC | CASSLLGEGGEQYF
TRBJ1-1 | NA | 12 | TRBV9 | NA | TGTGCCAGCAGCGTCGCAGGAACTGAAGCTTTCTTT | CASSVAGTEAFF
TRBJ2-1 | TRBD2 | 14 | TRBV10-1 | NA | TGCGCCAGCAGTAGCAAAGGGACTAGCAATGAGCAGTTCTTC | CASSSKGTSNEQFF
TRBJ2-1 | NA | 15 | TRBV19 | NA | TGTGCCAGTAGCCAATTTAAATCAGTAATCAATGAGCAGTTCTTC | CASSQFKSVINEQFF
TRBJ1-2 | NA | 14 | TRBV11-2 | NA | TGTGCCAGCAGCTTAGGGGTCAGCCCGGGGGGCTACACCTTC | CASSLGVSPGGYTF
TRBJ1-5 | NA | 12 | TRBV27 | NA | TGTGCCAGCAGGTATAGCAATCAGCCCCAGCATTTT | CASRYSNQPQHF
TRBJ2-7 | TRBD1 | 16 | TRBV27 | NA | TGTGCCAGCAAGGCCGCCGGGACAGGGGAAAGGTACGAGCAGTACTTC | CASKAAGTGERYEQYF
TRBJ2-1 | NA | 16 | TRBV19 | few | TGTGCCAGTAGCCGAATCTGGAGCGGATCCTACAATGAGCAGTTCTTC | CASSRIWSGSYNEQFF
TRBJ2-7 | NA | 16 | TRBV4-2 | NA | TGTGCCAGCAGCCAAGTGTCCTACGGGAACTCCTACGAGCAGTACTTC | CASSQVSYGNSYEQYF
TRBJ1-2 | NA | 10 | TRBV29-1 | once | TGCAGCGTGGCAGAATATGGCTACACCTTC | CSVAEYGYTF
TRBJ1-1 | TRBD1 | 15 | TRBV28 | NA | TGTGCCAGCAGTGTGACAGGGTCTATCGACACTGAAGCTTTCTTT | CASSVTGSIDTEAFF
TRBJ2-5 | TRBD2 | 15 | TRBV7-9 | once | TGTGCCAGCAGCCGTAGCGGGAGCGACGGGGAGACCCAGTACTTC | CASSRSGSDGETQYF
TRBJ1-1 | NA | 15 | TRBV18 | NA | TGTGCCAGCTCACCATCAGGGACTCCGAACACTGAAGCTTTCTTT | CASSPSGTPNTEAFF
TRBJ2-3 | NA | 19 | TRBV11-2 | NA | TGTGCCAGCAGCTTAGGGCTTTGGGGGGCGGGGGCTAGCACAGATACGCAGTATTTT | CASSLGLWGAGASTDTQYF
TRBJ2-3 | NA | 15 | TRBV5-1 | NA | TGCGCCAGCAGCTTGGGTTTCGGGAGCACAGATACGCAGTATTTT | CASSLGFGSTDTQYF
TRBJ1-2 | NA | 13 | TRBV19 | NA | TGTGCCAGTAGTCTTCTAGGCAACTATGGCTACACCTTC | CASSLLGNYGYTF
TRBJ2-1 | NA | 16 | TRBV6-5 | NA | TGTGCCAGCAGTTACTGGGGGCCTGGGTCCTACAATGAGCAGTTCTTC | CASSYWGPGSYNEQFF
TRBJ2-3 | TRBD1 | 15 | TRBV15 | NA | TGTGCCACCAGCTTAACAGGGGCGAGCACAGATACGCAGTATTTT | CATSLTGASTDTQYF
TRBJ1-5 | TRBD1 | 14 | TRBV19 | NA | TGTGCCACCAACGGGACAGGGGGCAGCCAGCCCCAGCATTTT | CATNGTGGSQPQHF
TRBJ2-7 | NA | 14 | TRBV7-2 | NA | TGTGCCAGCAGCTCCGTGCGGGGTCCCTACGAGCAGTACTTC | CASSSVRGPYEQYF
TRBJ1-1 | NA | 12 | TRBV9 | NA | TGTGCCAGCAGTGACCCAGGGCTAAAAGCTTTCTTT | CASSDPGLKAFF
TRBJ1-1 | NA | 13 | TRBV27 | NA | TGTGCCAGTTCTCCACTCGCCCGTACTGAAGCTTTCTTT | CASSPLARTEAFF
TRBJ1-2 | TRBD1 | 15 | TRBV6-5 | NA | TGTGCCAGCAGAGGGACAGGGGCGCTTCCGAGCGGCTACACCTTC | CASRGTGALPSGYTF
TRBJ1-5 | NA | 16 | TRBV19 | NA | TGTGCCAGTAGTATAGTGGCCGGGGTAGGTAATCAGCCCCAGCATTTT | CASSIVAGVGNQPQHF
TRBJ1-5 | TRBD1 | 17 | TRBV4-3 | NA | TGCGCCAGCAGCCAAGATGTGCCCGGACAGGGAAATCAGCCCCAGCATTTT | CASSQDVPGQGNQPQHF
TRBJ2-3 | NA | 16 | TRBV23-1 | NA | TGCGCCAGCAGTCATTCCGACAGGCTCCCCACAGATACGCAGTATTTT | CASSHSDRLPTDTQYF
TRBJ2-4 | TRBD1 | 17 | TRBV7-8 | NA | TGTGCCAGCAGCTTAGCGCTGGACAGGGTGTCCAAAAACATTCAGTACTTC | CASSLALDRVSKNIQYF
TRBJ2-2 | TRBD2 | 17 | TRBV7-9 | few | TGTGCCAGCAGCGAGGGACTAGCGGGAGAGGGTCCCGGGGAGCTGTTTTTT | CASSEGLAGEGPGELFF
TRBJ1-2 | NA | 15 | TRBV19 | once | TGTGCCAGTACCCTCTCAGGGGCTAAGCTCTATGGCTACACCTTC | CASTLSGAKLYGYTF
TRBJ1-1 | TRBD1 | 18 | TRBV5-6 | NA | TGTGCCAGCAGCTTGGAGGGGGCAGGTTGGAGAAGGAGAACTGAAGCTTTCTTT | CASSLEGAGWRRRTEAFF
TRBJ2-1 | NA | 12 | TRBV4-3 | NA | TGCGCCAGCAGCCAAGATAGCCATGAGCAGTTCTTC | CASSQDSHEQFF
TRBJ1-2 | TRBD1 | 14 | TRBV28 | NA | TGTGCCAGCAGTCCCAGGGGGACACTCTATGGCTACACCTTC | CASSPRGTLYGYTF
TRBJ2-3 | NA | 13 | TRBV7-8 | NA | TGTGCCAGCAGCTTAGCGCTTGAGGATACGCAGTATTTT | CASSLALEDTQYF